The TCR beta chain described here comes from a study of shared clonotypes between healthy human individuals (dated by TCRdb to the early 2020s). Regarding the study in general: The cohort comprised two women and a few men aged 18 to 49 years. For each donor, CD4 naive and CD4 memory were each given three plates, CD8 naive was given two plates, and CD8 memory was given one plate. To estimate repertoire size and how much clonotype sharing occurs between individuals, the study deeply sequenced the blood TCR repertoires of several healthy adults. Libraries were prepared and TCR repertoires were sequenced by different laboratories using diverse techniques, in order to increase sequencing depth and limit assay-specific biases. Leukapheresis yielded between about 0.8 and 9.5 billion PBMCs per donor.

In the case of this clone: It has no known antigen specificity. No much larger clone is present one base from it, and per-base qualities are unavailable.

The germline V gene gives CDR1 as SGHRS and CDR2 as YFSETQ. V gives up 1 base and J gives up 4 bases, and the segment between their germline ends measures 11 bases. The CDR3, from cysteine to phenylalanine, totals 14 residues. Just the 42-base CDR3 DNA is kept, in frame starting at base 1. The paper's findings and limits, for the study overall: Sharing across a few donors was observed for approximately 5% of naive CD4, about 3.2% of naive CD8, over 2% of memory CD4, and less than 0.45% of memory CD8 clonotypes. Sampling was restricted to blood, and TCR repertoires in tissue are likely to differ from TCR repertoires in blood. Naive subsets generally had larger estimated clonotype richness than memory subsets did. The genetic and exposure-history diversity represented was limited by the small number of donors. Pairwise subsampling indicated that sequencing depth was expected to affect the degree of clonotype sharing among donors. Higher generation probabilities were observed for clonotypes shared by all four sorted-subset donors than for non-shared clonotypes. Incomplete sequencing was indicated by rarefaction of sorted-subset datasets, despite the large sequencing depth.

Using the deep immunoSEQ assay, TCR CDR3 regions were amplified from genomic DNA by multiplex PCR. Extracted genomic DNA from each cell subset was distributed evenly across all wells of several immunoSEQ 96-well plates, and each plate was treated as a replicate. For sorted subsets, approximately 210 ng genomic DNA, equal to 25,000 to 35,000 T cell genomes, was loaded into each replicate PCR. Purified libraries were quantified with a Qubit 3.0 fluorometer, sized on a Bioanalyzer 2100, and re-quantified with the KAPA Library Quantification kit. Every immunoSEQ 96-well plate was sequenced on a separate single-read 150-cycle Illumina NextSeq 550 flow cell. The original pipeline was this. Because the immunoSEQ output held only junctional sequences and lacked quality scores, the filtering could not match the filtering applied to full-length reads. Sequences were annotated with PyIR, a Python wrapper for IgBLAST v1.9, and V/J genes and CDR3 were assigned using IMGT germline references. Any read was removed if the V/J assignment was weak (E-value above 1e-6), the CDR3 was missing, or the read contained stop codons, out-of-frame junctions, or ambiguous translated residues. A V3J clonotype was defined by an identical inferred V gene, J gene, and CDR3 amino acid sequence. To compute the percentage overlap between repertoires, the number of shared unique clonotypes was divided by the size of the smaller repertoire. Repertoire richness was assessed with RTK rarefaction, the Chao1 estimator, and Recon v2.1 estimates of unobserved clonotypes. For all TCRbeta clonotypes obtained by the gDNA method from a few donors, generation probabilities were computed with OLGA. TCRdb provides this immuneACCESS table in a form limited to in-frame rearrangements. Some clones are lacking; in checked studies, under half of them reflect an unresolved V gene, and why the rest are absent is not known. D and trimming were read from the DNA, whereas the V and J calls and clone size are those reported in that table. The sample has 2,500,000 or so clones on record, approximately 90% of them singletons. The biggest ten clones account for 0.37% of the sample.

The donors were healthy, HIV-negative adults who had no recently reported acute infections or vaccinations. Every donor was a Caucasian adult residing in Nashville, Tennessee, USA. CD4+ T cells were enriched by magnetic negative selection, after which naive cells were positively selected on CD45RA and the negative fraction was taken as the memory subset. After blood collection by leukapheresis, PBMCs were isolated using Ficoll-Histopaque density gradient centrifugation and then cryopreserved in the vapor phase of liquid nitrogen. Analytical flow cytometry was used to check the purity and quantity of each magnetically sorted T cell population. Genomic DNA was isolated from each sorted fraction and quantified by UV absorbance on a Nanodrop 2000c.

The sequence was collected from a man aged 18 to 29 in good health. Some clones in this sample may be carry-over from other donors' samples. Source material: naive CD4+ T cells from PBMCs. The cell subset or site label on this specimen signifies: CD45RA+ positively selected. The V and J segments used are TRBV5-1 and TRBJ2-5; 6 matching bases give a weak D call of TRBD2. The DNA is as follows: TGCGCCAGCAGCTTGAGCGGGTGGGCAGAGACCCAGTACTTC. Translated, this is CASSLSGWAETQYF.